The rows below give T cell receptor beta chains drawn from one sample of a study of blood T cell repertoires in COVID-19. The protocol was immunoSEQ multiplex PCR, while the TCRdb copy is restricted to in-frame clones and leaves out a portion. The data contain about 83,000 clones, about four fifths of them singletons. Material for sequencing was peripheral blood. The receptors derive from a woman older than 75 with acute or convalescent COVID-19. CDR3s include the opening cysteine and the closing phenylalanine or tryptophan. D genes are given only for firm matches. Not every row has a clone size; where given, it reads once, few, many or a size class.

>TRBV6-2/TRBV6-3|.|.|14|TRBJ2-2
TGTGCCAGCAGTCCCTCAATAGGGGGCGGGGAGCTGTTTTTT
CASSPSIGGGELFF
>TRBV19|.|.|14|TRBJ1-1
TGTGCCAGTAGTGAGAGGGCCGAAGACGCTGAAGCTTTCTTT
CASSERAEDAEAFF
>TRBV9|few|.|15|TRBJ2-7
TGTGCCAGCAGCGTAGAAGCGGGCCTCCTCTACGAGCAGTACTTC
CASSVEAGLLYEQYF
>TRBV10-3|.|.|15|TRBJ2-1
TGTGCCATCAGTGTCGTCCAGGGCTCCGGGAATGAGCAGTTCTTC
CAISVVQGSGNEQFF
>TRBV20-1|.|TRBD2|16|TRBJ2-6
TGCAGTGCTAGTACGGGGGGAAGCTCTGGGGCCAACGTCCTGACTTTC
CSASTGGSSGANVLTF
>TRBV3-1/TRBV3-2|.|.|16|TRBJ2-1
TGTGCCAGCAGCAGGGGGGCAGGGGGCTCCTACAATGAGCAGTTCTTC
CASSRGAGGSYNEQFF
>TRBV19|.|TRBD1|13|TRBJ2-4
TGTGCCAGTAAGGGACAGGGGGGACTGATTCAGTACTTC
CASKGQGGLIQYF
>TRBV6-1|.|TRBD1|19|TRBJ1-5
TGTGCCAGCAGTGGACACAGGGGCCTCGGGTCGGATAGCAATCAGCCCCAGCATTTT
CASSGHRGLGSDSNQPQHF
>TRBV2|.|TRBD2|14|TRBJ2-5
TGTGCCATCTCTCGGGGGGTCGCGGTAGAGACCCAGTACTTC
CAISRGVAVETQYF
>TRBV19|once|.|15|TRBJ1-2
TGTGCCAGTTTCCTTCATGGGGGCAAGGGGTATGGCTACACCTTC
CASFLHGGKGYGYTF
>TRBV7-2|.|.|15|TRBJ2-7
TGTGCCAGCAGCTTAGAACTCCCGAACCCCTACGAGCAGTACTTC
CASSLELPNPYEQYF
>TRBV11-2|.|.|14|TRBJ1-2
TGTGCCAGCAGCCCCTCGGCTCGGGGGTATGGCTACACCTTC
CASSPSARGYGYTF
>TRBV5-4|.|TRBD2|17|TRBJ2-3
TGTGCCAGCAGCTTGGGCGGGGGACTAGCGGGGGCAGATACGCAGTATTTT
CASSLGGGLAGADTQYF
>TRBV3-1/TRBV3-2|once|.|14|TRBJ2-7
TGTGCCAGCAGCCAAGGAGACAGCCGCTACGAGCAGTACTTC
CASSQGDSRYEQYF
>TRBV19|.|.|15|TRBJ2-3
TGTGCCAGTAGTATCGGGCAAGCGGCCACAGATACGCAGTATTTT
CASSIGQAATDTQYF
>TRBV29-1|few|.|15|TRBJ1-1
TGCAGCGTTGTGCTCCGGTGGGGGAGGGGCACTGAAGCTTTCTTT
CSVVLRWGRGTEAFF
>TRBV7-6|once|.|15|TRBJ2-2
TGTGCCAGCAGTCGTTCGCAAGCTGTGGCCGGGGAGCTGTTTTTT
CASSRSQAVAGELFF
>TRBV18|once|TRBD1|15|TRBJ1-1
TGTGCCAGCTCACCTTCTGGACAGGGGGCAGCTGAAGCTTTCTTT
CASSPSGQGAAEAFF
>TRBV5-1|.|.|14|TRBJ1-1
TGCGCCAGCAGCTTGGACTGGGGGCCGCCCGAAGCTTTCTTT
CASSLDWGPPEAFF
>TRBV24-1|.|.|17|TRBJ2-1
TGTGCCACCAGTGAGGGGGCTGGCCGGGGCTCCTACAATGAGCAGTTCTTC
CATSEGAGRGSYNEQFF
>TRBV29-1|.|TRBD1|14|TRBJ2-2
TGCAGCGTTAAAGAGACAGGGAAAACCGGGGAGCTGTTTTTT
CSVKETGKTGELFF
>TRBV25-1|.|.|13|TRBJ2-7
TGTGCCAGCATAGGAGCGCCTTCCGGAGAGCAGTACTTC
CASIGAPSGEQYF
>TRBV28|once|TRBD1|16|TRBJ1-4
TGTGCCAGCAGTCCTAGGGGCACAGGGGGCGGGGGGAAACTGTTTTTT
CASSPRGTGGGGKLFF
>TRBV2|.|TRBD1|15|TRBJ2-7
TGTGCCAGCAGTGCCGGGACAGGGTTATCCTACGAGCAGTACTTC
CASSAGTGLSYEQYF
>TRBV3-1/TRBV3-2|many|TRBD1|13|TRBJ1-2
TGTGCCAGCAGCCCGGGACAGGGGGATGGCTACACCTTC
CASSPGQGDGYTF
>TRBV29-1|.|.|10|TRBJ2-5
TGCAGCGTTGGAGGGGAGACCCAGTACTTC
CSVGGETQYF
>TRBV11-2|.|.|14|TRBJ1-2
TGTGCCAGCAGCTTGGGTCAGGGTGGCCATGGCTACACCTTC
CASSLGQGGHGYTF
>TRBV18|.|.|15|TRBJ2-3
TGTGCCAGCTCACCACTCACAGGGAAGACAGATACGCAGTATTTT
CASSPLTGKTDTQYF
>TRBV7-2|.|TRBD1|15|TRBJ1-1
TGTGCCAGCAGCTTTTCTGACAGGGGAAGTACTGAAGCTTTCTTT
CASSFSDRGSTEAFF
>TRBV19|.|.|11|TRBJ1-2
TGTGCCAGTACCAACTCAGGAGGCTACACCTTC
CASTNSGGYTF
>TRBV19|.|.|17|TRBJ1-5
TGTGCCAGTAGTATCGGCCTGCTCCGGCGGAGCAATCAGCCCCAGCATTTT
CASSIGLLRRSNQPQHF
>TRBV14|once|.|14|TRBJ1-1
TGTGCCAGCAGGGTCGCAGGGGCTGGCACTGAAGCTTTCTTT
CASRVAGAGTEAFF
>TRBV19|.|TRBD1|16|TRBJ2-2
TGTGCCAGTAGCCCGGGACAGGGGCGAGACACCGGGGAGCTGTTTTTT
CASSPGQGRDTGELFF
>TRBV7-8|.|TRBD1|15|TRBJ1-1
TGTGCCAGCAGCTTAGACGGGACAGGGGGGGAGGAAGCTTTCTTT
CASSLDGTGGEEAFF
>TRBV4-3|.|.|16|TRBJ1-2
TGCGCCAGCAGCCAAGATGTAATCGGGAGGGCTTATGGCTACACCTTC
CASSQDVIGRAYGYTF
>TRBV29-1|few|.|12|TRBJ2-3
TGCAGCAACCGGGACAACCGAAATACGCAGTATTTT
CSNRDNRNTQYF
>TRBV19|.|TRBD1|15|TRBJ2-7
TGTGCCAGTAGGGCCGGGACAGTGGAATCAGGCGAGCAGTACTTC
CASRAGTVESGEQYF
>TRBV27|.|.|13|TRBJ1-2
TGTGCCAGCCAAAGCGGGGAAGGCTATGGCTACACCTTC
CASQSGEGYGYTF
>TRBV15|few|.|15|TRBJ1-2
TGTGCCACCAGCGGTCTCCAGGGACTCCTCTATGGCTACACCTTC
CATSGLQGLLYGYTF
>TRBV11-2|once|.|16|TRBJ2-5
TGTGCCAGCAGCTTAGGTTTTCGGCAGGGACAAGAGACCCAGTACTTC
CASSLGFRQGQETQYF
>TRBV5-4|.|TRBD1|13|TRBJ2-1
TGTGCCAGCAGCCCCGGACAGGTGGGGGAGCAGTTCTTC
CASSPGQVGEQFF
>TRBV7-2|.|TRBD2|14|TRBJ2-1
TGTGCCAGCAGCTTAGTCGGCGGGGGCAATGAGCAGTTCTTC
CASSLVGGGNEQFF
>TRBV5-6|.|.|16|TRBJ1-6
TGTGCCAGCAGCTTTTCTCCCATCGGGGAGATAGCACCCCTCCACTTT
CASSFSPIGEIAPLHF
>TRBV29-1|.|.|13|TRBJ2-7
TGCAGCGCTGGCGATAGTTCTTCCTACGAGCAGTACTTC
CSAGDSSSYEQYF